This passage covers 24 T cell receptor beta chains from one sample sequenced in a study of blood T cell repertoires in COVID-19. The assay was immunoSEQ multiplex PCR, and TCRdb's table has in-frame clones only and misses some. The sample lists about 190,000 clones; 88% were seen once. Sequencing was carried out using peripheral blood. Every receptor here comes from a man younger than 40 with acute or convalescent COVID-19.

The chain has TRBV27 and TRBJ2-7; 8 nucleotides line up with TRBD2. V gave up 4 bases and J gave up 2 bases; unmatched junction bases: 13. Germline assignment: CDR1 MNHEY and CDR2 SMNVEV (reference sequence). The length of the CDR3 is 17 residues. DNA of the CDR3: TGTGCCAGCAGTTCAGCAGCGGGGGCCCCTATGGCCTACGAGCAGTACTTC. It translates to CASSSAAGAPMAYEQYF.

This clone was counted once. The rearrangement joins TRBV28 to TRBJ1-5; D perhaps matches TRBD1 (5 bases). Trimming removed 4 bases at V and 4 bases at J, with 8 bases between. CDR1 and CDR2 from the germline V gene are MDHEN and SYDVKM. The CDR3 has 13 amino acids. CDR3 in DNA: TGTGCCAGCAGTTGGGGCGGTAATCAGCCCCAGCATTTT. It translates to CASSWGGNQPQHF.

The CDR3 nucleotides read TGTGCCAGCAGCTTGGGCGAGTTTTTAGATACGCAGTATTTT. Amino acid sequence: CASSLGEFLDTQYF. V and J are TRBV7-2 and TRBJ2-3; D gene unclear. The CDR3 loop spans 14 amino acids. Germline V gene lookup returns CDR1 SGHTA and CDR2 FQGNSA. V lost 3 bases and J 5 bases, leaving 12 bases between the germline ends.

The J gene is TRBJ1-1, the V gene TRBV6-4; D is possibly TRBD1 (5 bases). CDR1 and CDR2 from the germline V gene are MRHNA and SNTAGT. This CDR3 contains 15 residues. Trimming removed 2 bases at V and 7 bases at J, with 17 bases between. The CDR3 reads CASSDKPRGGSEAFF. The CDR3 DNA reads TGTGCCAGCAGTGACAAACCCCGGGGGGGGAGTGAAGCTTTCTTT.

The CDR3 nucleotides read TGTGCCAGCAGTATGCAGGGACAGGGTTCAGCAAATGAGCAGTTCTTC. Translation gives CASSMQGQGSANEQFF. The chain recombines TRBV6-4 with TRBJ2-1, with TRBD1 matching over 9 bases. Germline CDR1 reads MRHNA; CDR2 reads SNTAGT. The CDR3 consists of 16 residues. After removal of 5 bases from V and 7 bases from J, the junction contained 12 bases not matched to a gene.

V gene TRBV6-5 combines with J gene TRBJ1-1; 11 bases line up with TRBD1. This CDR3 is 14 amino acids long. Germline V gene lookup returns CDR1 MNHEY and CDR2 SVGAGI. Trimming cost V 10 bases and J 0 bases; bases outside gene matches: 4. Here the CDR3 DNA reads TGTGCCATCGGACAGGGGGCCCTGAACACTGAAGCTTTCTTT. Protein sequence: CAIGQGALNTEAFF.

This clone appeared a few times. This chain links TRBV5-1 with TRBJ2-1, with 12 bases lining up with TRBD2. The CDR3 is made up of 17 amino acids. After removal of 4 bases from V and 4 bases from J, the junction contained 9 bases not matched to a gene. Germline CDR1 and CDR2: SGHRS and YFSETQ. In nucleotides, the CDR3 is TGCGCCAGCAGCGTCCGACTAGCGGGAGACGTGTACAATGAGCAGTTCTTC. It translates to CASSVRLAGDVYNEQFF.

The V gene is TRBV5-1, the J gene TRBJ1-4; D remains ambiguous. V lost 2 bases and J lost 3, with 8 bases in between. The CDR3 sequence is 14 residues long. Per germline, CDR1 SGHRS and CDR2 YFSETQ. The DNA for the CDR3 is TGCGCCAGCAGCTTCCGGGGTCCTAATGAAAAACTGTTTTTT. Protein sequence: CASSFRGPNEKLFF.

Here the CDR3 DNA reads TGCGCCAGCAGCCTAGCAGGGGCTAGGGAAAAACTGTTTTTT. Protein: CASSLAGAREKLFF. This rearrangement joins TRBV4-1 to TRBJ1-4; D possibly corresponds to TRBD1 (6 bases). The germline V gene has CDR1 MGHRA and CDR2 YSYEKL. CDR3 length equals 14 residues. The germline V and J ends were trimmed by 4 bases and 8 bases, with 14 bases remaining between them.

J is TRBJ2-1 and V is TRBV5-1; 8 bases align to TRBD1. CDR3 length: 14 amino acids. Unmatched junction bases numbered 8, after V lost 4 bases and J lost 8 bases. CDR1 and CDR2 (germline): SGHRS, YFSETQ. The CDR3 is CASSAGQGRDEQFF. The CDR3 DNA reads TGCGCCAGCAGCGCCGGACAGGGCAGGGATGAGCAGTTCTTC.

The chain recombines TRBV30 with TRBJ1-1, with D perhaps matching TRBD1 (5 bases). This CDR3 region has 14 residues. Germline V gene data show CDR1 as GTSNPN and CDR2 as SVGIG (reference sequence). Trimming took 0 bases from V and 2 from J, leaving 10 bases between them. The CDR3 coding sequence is TGTGCCTGGAGTGTAGGACAAACCAACACTGAAGCTTTCTTT. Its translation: CAWSVGQTNTEAFF.

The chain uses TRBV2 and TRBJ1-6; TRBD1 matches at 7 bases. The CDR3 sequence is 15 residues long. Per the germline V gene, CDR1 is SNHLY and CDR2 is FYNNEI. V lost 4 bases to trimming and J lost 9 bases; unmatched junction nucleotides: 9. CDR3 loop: CASSVDREGISPLHF. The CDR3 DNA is TGTGCCAGCAGTGTCGACAGGGAAGGCATTTCACCCCTCCACTTT.

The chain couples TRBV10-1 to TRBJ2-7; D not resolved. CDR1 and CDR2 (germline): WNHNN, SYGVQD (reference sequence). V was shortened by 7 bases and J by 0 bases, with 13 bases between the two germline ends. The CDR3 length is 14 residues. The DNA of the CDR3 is TGCGCCAGCATGGTATTCCCCAGCTCCTACGAGCAGTACTTC. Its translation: CASMVFPSSYEQYF.

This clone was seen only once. The CDR3, as DNA: TGTGCCAGCTCAGGCCCGGGACAGGGGACCTCTGGGGCCAACGTCCTGACTTTC. This translates into CASSGPGQGTSGANVLTF. The gene calls are TRBV18 and TRBJ2-6, with 10 bases matching TRBD1. Trimming took 5 bases from V and 0 from J; bases not matched to a gene: 7. CDR1 is KGHSH, CDR2 LQKENI, per germline. The CDR3 has 18 amino acids.

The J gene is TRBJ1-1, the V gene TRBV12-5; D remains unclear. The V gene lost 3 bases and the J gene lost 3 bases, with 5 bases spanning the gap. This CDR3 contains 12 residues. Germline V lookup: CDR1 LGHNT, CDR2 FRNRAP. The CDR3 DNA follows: TGTGCTAGTGGTTTATTCGACACTGAAGCTTTCTTT. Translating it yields CASGLFDTEAFF.

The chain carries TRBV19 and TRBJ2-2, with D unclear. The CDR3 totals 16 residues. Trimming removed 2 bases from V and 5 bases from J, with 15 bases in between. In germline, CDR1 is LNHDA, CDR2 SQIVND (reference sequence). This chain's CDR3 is CASSISGEVRTGELFF. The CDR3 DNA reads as TGTGCCAGTAGTATATCTGGAGAGGTCCGGACCGGGGAGCTGTTTTTT.

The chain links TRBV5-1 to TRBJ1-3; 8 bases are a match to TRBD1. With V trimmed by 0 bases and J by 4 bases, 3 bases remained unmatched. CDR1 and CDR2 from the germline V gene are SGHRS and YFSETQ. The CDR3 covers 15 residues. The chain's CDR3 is CASSLEQGGGNTIYF. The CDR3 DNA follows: TGCGCCAGCAGCTTGGAACAGGGGGGCGGAAACACCATATATTTT.

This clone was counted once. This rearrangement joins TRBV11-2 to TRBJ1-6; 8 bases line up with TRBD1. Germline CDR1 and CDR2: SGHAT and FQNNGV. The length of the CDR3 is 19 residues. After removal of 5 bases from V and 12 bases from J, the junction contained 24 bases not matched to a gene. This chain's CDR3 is CASSPPGQAIYNRPQPLHF. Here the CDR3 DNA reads TGTGCCAGCAGCCCCCCGGGACAGGCAATCTATAACCGCCCTCAACCCCTCCACTTT. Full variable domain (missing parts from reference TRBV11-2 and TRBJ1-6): EAGVAQSPRYKIIEKRQSVAFWCNPISGHATLYWYQQILGQGPKLLIQFQNNGVVDDSQLPKDRFSAERLKGVDSTLKIQPAKLEDSAVYLCASSPPGQAIYNRPQPLHFGNGTRLTVT.

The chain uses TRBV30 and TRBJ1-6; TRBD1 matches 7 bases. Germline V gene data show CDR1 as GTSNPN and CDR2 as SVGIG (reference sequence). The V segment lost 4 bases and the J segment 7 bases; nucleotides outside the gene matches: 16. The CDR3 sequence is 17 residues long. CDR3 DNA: TGTGCCTGGAACCTAGGTTGGCAGGGACAGAACAATTCACCCCTCCACTTT. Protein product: CAWNLGWQGQNNSPLHF.

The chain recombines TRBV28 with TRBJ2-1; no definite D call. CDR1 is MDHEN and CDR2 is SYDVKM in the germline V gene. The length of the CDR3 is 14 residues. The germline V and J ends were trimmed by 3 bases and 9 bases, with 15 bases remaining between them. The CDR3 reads CASSLGFTAGEQFF. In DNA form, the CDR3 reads TGTGCCAGCAGTTTGGGCTTCACGGCCGGTGAGCAGTTCTTC.

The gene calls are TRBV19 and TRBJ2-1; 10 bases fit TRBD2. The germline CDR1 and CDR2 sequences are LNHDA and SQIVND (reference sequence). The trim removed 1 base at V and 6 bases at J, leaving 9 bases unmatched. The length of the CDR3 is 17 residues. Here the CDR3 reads CASSIAASGGAGNEQFF. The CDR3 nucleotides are TGTGCCAGTAGTATAGCTGCAAGCGGGGGGGCAGGCAATGAGCAGTTCTTC.

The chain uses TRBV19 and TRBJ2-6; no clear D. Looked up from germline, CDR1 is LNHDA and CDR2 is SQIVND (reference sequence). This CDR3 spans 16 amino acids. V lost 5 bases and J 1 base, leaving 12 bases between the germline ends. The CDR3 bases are TGTGCCAGTAGTCCCCCCTCAGGATCTGGGGCCAACGTCCTGACTTTC. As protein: CASSPPSGSGANVLTF.

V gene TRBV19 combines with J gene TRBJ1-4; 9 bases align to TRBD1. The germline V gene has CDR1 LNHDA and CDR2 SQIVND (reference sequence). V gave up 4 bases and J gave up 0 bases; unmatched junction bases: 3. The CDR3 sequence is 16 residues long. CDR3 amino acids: CASSKGQGTTNEKLFF. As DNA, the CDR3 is TGTGCCAGTAGTAAAGGACAGGGGACAACTAATGAAAAACTGTTTTTT.

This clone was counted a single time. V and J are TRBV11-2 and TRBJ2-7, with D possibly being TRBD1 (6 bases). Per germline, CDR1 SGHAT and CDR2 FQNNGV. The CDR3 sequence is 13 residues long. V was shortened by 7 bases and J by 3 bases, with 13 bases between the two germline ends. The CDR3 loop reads CASTMEGGYEQYF. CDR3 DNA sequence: TGTGCCAGCACCATGGAAGGGGGCTACGAGCAGTACTTC.